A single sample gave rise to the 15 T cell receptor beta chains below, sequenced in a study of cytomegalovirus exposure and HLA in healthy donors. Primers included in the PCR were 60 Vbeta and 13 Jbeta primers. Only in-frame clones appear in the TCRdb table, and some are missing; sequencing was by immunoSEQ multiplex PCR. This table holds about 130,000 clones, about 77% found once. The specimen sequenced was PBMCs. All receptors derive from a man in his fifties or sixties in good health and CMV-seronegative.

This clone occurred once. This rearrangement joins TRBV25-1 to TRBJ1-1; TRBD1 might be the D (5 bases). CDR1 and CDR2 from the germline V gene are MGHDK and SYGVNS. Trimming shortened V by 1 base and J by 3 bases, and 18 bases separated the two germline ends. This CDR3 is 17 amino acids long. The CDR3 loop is CASSEFNGGPRDTEAFF. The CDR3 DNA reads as TGTGCCAGCAGTGAATTTAACGGGGGACCGAGGGACACTGAAGCTTTCTTT.

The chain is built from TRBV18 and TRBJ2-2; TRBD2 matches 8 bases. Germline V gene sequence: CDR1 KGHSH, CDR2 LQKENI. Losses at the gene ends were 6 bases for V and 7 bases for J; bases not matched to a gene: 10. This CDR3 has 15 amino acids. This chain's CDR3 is CASSPSGGASGELFF. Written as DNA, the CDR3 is TGTGCCAGCTCGCCCTCCGGGGGGGCCAGCGGGGAGCTGTTTTTT.

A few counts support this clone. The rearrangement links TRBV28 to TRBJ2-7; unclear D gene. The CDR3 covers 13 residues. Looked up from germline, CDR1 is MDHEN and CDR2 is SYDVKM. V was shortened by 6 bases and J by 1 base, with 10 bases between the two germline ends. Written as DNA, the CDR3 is TGTGCCAGCAGCCCGGCGACTTCCTACGAGCAGTACTTC. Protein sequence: CASSPATSYEQYF.

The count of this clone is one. The DNA of the CDR3 is TGCGCCAGCAGCTTTGGCGGGAGTTCCTACGAGCAGTACTTC. Translation gives CASSFGGSSYEQYF. The chain is built from TRBV5-1 and TRBJ2-7, with 7 bases that match TRBD2. CDR1 SGHRS and CDR2 YFSETQ come from the germline V gene. J gave up 1 base and V 2 bases, and 3 bases lay outside the gene matches. CDR3 size: 14 residues.

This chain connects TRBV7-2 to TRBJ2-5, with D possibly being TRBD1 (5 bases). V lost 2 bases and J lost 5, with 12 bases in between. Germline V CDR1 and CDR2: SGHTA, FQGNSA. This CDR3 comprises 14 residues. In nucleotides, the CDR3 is TGTGCCAGCAGCTTAAATCAGGGTGAGGAGACCCAGTACTTC. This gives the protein CASSLNQGEETQYF.

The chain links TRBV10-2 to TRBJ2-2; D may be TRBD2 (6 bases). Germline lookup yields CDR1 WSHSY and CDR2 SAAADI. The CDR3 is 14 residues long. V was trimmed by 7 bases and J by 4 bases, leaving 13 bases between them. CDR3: CASKGTAITGELFF. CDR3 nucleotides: TGCGCCAGCAAAGGGACTGCCATCACCGGGGAGCTGTTTTTT.

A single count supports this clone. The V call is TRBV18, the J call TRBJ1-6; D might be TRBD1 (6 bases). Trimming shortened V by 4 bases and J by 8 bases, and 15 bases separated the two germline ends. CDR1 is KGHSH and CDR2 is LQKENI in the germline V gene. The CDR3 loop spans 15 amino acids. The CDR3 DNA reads TGTGCCAGCTCACTATATCAGGGGTGGGATTCACCCCTCCACTTT. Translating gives CASSLYQGWDSPLHF.

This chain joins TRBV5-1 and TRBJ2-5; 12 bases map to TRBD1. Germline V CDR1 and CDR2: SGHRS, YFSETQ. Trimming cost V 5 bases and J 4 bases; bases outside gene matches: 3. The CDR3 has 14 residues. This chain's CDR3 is CASRGTGGLETQYF. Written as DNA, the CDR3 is TGCGCCAGCAGGGGGACAGGGGGCCTAGAGACCCAGTACTTC.

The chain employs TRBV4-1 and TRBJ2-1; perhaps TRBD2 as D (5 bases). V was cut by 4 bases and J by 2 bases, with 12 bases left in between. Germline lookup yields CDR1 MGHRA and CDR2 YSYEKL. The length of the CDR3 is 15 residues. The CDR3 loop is CASSPSGNAYNEQFF. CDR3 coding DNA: TGCGCCAGCAGCCCAAGCGGTAATGCCTACAATGAGCAGTTCTTC.

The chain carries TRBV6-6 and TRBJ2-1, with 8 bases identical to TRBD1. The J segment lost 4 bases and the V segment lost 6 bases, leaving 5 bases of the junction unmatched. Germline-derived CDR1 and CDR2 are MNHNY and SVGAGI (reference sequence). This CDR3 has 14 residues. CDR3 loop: CASRQGVYYNEQFF. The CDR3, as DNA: TGTGCCAGCAGACAGGGGGTCTATTACAATGAGCAGTTCTTC.

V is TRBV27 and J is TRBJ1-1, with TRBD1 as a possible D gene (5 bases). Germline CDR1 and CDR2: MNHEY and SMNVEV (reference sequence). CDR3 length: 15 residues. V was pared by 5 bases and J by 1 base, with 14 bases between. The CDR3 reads CASSLLGQGNTEAFF. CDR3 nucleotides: TGTGCCAGCAGTCTCCTGGGGCAGGGGAACACTGAAGCTTTCTTT.

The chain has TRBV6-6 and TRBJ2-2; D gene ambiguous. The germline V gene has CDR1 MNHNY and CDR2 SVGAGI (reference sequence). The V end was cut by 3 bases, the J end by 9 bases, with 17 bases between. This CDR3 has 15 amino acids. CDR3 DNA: TGTGCCAGCAGTTATCAAGCGACCCCAAGGAGGGAGCTGTTTTTT. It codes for CASSYQATPRRELFF.

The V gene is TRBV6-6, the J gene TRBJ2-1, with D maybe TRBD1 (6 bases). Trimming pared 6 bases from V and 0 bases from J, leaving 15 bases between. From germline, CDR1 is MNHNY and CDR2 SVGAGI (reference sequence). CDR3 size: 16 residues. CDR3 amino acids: CASSRTATSSYNEQFF. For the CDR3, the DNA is TGTGCCAGCAGCCGGACAGCCACCTCCTCCTACAATGAGCAGTTCTTC.

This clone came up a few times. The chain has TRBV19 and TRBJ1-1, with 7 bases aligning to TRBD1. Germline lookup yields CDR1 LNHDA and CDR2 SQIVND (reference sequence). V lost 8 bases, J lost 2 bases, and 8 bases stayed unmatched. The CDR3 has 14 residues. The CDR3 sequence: CASGKTGLNTEAFF. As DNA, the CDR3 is TGTGCCAGTGGGAAGACAGGGCTAAACACTGAAGCTTTCTTT.

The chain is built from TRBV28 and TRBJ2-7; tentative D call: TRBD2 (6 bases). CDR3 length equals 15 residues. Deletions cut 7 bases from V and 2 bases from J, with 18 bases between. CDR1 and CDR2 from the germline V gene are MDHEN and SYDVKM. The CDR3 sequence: CASTPLAELPYEQYF. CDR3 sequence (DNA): TGTGCCAGCACCCCCTTAGCGGAGCTTCCCTACGAGCAGTACTTC.